Following are 20 T cell receptor beta chains from one sample sequenced in a study of cytomegalovirus exposure and HLA in healthy donors. This PCR relied on a set of 60 Vbeta primers and 13 Jbeta primers. Sequencing was performed with immunoSEQ multiplex PCR; in TCRdb, only in-frame clones are kept and a portion is missing. The sample records about 82,000 clones, 9.5% to 13% being singletons. Sequences were obtained from PBMCs. These receptor sequences come from a man aged 55 to 70 in good health and CMV-seropositive.

The chain recombines TRBV6-1 with TRBJ2-5, with 7 positions matching TRBD2. V lost 8 bases to trimming and J lost 0 bases; unmatched junction nucleotides: 3. CDR3 size: 13 residues. Germline CDR1 and CDR2: MNHNS and SASEGT. The CDR3 is CASERDHQETQYF. As DNA, the CDR3 is TGTGCCAGCGAGCGGGACCACCAAGAGACCCAGTACTTC.

V is TRBV4-2 and J is TRBJ1-1; no reliable D call. Germline V CDR1 and CDR2: LGHNA, YNFKEQ. The CDR3 sequence is 15 residues long. V was cut by 0 bases and J by 6 bases, with 14 bases left in between. This chain's CDR3 is CASSQDLGDEAEAFF. DNA of the CDR3: TGTGCCAGCAGCCAAGATCTCGGGGATGAGGCTGAAGCTTTCTTT.

This sequence joins TRBV30 and TRBJ1-2, with unresolved D. The CDR3 loop spans 9 amino acids. Germline CDR1 GTSNPN, CDR2 SVGIG (reference sequence). Trimming took 5 bases from V and 5 from J, leaving 3 bases between them. The CDR3, as DNA: TGTGCCTGGGCGTATGGCTACACCTTC. Amino acids: CAWAYGYTF.

This chain links TRBV10-2 with TRBJ1-4, with D unresolved. Per germline, CDR1 WSHSY and CDR2 SAAADI. The ends were cut back, 8 bases at V and 4 bases at J, with 14 bases in the middle. This CDR3 spans 14 amino acids. CDR3 loop: CASPQERFNEKLFF. CDR3 bases: TGCGCCAGCCCCCAGGAACGGTTTAATGAAAAACTGTTTTTT.

This clone has just a few counts. This chain connects TRBV5-1 to TRBJ2-1; maybe TRBD1 (5 bases). Germline loops: CDR1 SGHRS, CDR2 YFSETQ. The V gene lost 3 bases and the J gene lost 0 bases, with 13 bases spanning the gap. The CDR3 runs to 16 residues. The CDR3 region has the DNA TGCGCCAGCAGCTCCCCGGACAAACTCTCCTACAATGAGCAGTTCTTC. This sequence encodes CASSSPDKLSYNEQFF.

In its sample, this clone was seen a few times. The CDR3 DNA follows: TGTGCCAGCAGCTTGGGACTAGCGGGTAATGAGCAGTTCTTC. Translated: CASSLGLAGNEQFF. J is TRBJ2-1 and V is TRBV5-4; 10 nucleotides align to TRBD2. Germline V CDR1 and CDR2: SGHNT, YYREEE (reference sequence). V trimming: 0 bases; J trimming: 7 bases; junction bases outside the gene matches: 1. The CDR3 is 14 amino acids.

The chain recombines TRBV7-2 with TRBJ2-5; 8 bases fit TRBD2. The CDR3 spans 15 residues. The V and J ends lost 5 bases and 7 bases, in that order; junction bases with no gene match: 12. The germline V gene encodes CDR1 SGHTA and CDR2 FQGNSA. CDR3 sequence: CASSPPGLGGATQYF. CDR3 bases: TGTGCCAGCAGCCCCCCGGGACTAGGTGGGGCGACCCAGTACTTC. Complete variable domain (other parts from reference TRBV7-2 and TRBJ2-5): GAGVSQSPSNKVTEKGKDVELRCDPISGHTALYWYRQSLGQGLEFLIYFQGNSAPDKSGLPSDRFSAERTGGSVSTLTIQRTQQEDSAVYLCASSPPGLGGATQYFGPGTRLLVL.

This clone was seen more than once but under ten times. The rearrangement uses TRBV6-6 and TRBJ2-1, with TRBD2 matching 7 bases. V lost 6 bases and J lost 8; bases outside the gene matches: 7. The CDR3 has 13 residues. The germline V gene has CDR1 MNHNY and CDR2 SVGAGI (reference sequence). CDR3 region: CASRPPAGDEQFF. The CDR3 DNA follows: TGTGCCAGCAGGCCCCCGGCGGGGGATGAGCAGTTCTTC.

This clone appeared a single time. The chain recombines TRBV11-2 with TRBJ2-7; 9 bases map to TRBD1. CDR1 SGHAT and CDR2 FQNNGV come from the germline V gene. V shed 0 bases, J shed 2 bases, and the junction held 2 bases outside the gene matches. This CDR3 spans 15 amino acids. The CDR3 loop is CASSLDTGGTYEQYF. The CDR3 DNA sequence: TGTGCCAGCAGCTTAGACACAGGGGGCACCTACGAGCAGTACTTC.

This clone was found a few times. V usage is TRBV10-2 and J usage is TRBJ1-5; 8 bases are shared with TRBD1. The CDR3 spans 15 residues. Germline V lookup: CDR1 WSHSY, CDR2 SAAADI. Trimming removed 4 bases from V and 7 bases from J; junction bases left unmatched: 9. The CDR3 loop is CASSVSTGVGQPQHF. Written as DNA, the CDR3 is TGCGCCAGCAGTGTTTCGACAGGGGTAGGACAGCCCCAGCATTTT.

This clone was seen more than once but under ten times. V is TRBV6-5 and J is TRBJ1-1; 7 bases align to TRBD1. The CDR3 runs 13 residues. V shed 5 bases, J shed 1 base, and the junction held 1 base outside the gene matches. From germline, CDR1 is MNHEY and CDR2 SVGAGI. CDR3 sequence: CASSRTGNTEAFF. The CDR3 DNA reads TGTGCCAGCAGTCGGACAGGGAACACTGAAGCTTTCTTT.

Only a few counts were recorded for this clone. V gene TRBV7-9 combines with J gene TRBJ1-4; D call uncertain. Germline-derived CDR1 and CDR2 are SEHNR and FQNEAQ (reference sequence). V lost 1 base and J 8 bases, leaving 8 bases between the germline ends. The CDR3 runs 13 residues. The CDR3, as DNA: TGTGCCAGCAGCTTAGTAGCCTCGGAAAAACTGTTTTTT. Amino acids: CASSLVASEKLFF.

A note on this clone: The junction differs from germline at one of its ends, possibly a read error. V gene TRBV6-1 combines with J gene TRBJ2-5; D remains ambiguous. Per germline, CDR1 MNHNS and CDR2 SASEGT. CDR3 length: 13 amino acids. The CDR3 is CASSEAGREAQYF. CDR3 nucleotides: TGTGCCAGCAGTGAAGCGGGTCGAGAGGCCCAGTACTTC.

The sample holds a few counts of this clone. The chain has TRBV7-3 and TRBJ2-3; TRBD2 matches 8 bases. The V gene's germline CDR1 is SGHTA and CDR2 FQGTGA. Losses at the gene ends were 0 bases for V and 4 bases for J; bases not matched to a gene: 3. The CDR3 loop spans 15 amino acids. The CDR3 spells CASSLTSGVADTQYF. Written as DNA, the CDR3 is TGTGCCAGCAGCTTAACTAGCGGGGTGGCAGATACGCAGTATTTT.

Only a few counts were recorded for this clone. As the CDR3 is not closed by the conserved phenylalanine or tryptophan, this likely results from a read error. Because the CDR3's place on the DNA is in doubt, the DNA is left out and the CDR3 is given as listed by TCRdb. The rearrangement uses TRBV14 and TRBJ2-4; the table's D call, TRBD2, has no DNA check behind it. The CDR3 extends over 14 residues, inclusive of both ends. Germline loops: CDR1 SGHDN, CDR2 FVKESK. CDR3 sequence: CASSQDHRGAGGPL.

This clone was recorded a few times. The chain combines TRBV4-2 with TRBJ2-7, with 9 bases identical to TRBD1. Germline CDR1 and CDR2: LGHNA and YNFKEQ. The V and J ends lost 4 bases and 3 bases, in that order; junction bases with no gene match: 10. This CDR3 spans 16 amino acids. The CDR3 region is CASSPSAGTGSYEQYF. As DNA, the CDR3 is TGTGCCAGCAGCCCCAGTGCCGGGACAGGGAGCTACGAGCAGTACTTC.

This clone has just a few counts. The chain has TRBV6-1 and TRBJ2-7; 12 positions match TRBD2. Germline assignment: CDR1 MNHNS and CDR2 SASEGT. This CDR3 is built from 13 residues. V lost 6 bases and J lost 10; bases outside the gene matches: 7. The CDR3 nucleotides read TGTGCCAGCAGGTCTAGCGGGGGGGCTGCACAGTACGTC. Encoded protein: CASRSSGGAAQYV.

This chain connects TRBV2 to TRBJ1-1; D remains ambiguous. The CDR3 extends over 13 amino acids. Germline V gene lookup returns CDR1 SNHLY and CDR2 FYNNEI. V gave up 6 bases and J gave up 5 bases, with 13 bases separating them. CDR3 in DNA: TGTGCCAGCAGCTACGGGAGTGGGACTGAAGCTTTCTTT. Its protein is CASSYGSGTEAFF.

This clone occurred a few times. The chain links TRBV2 to TRBJ2-3; 9 nucleotides agree with TRBD1. The trim removed 8 bases at V and 1 base at J, leaving 7 bases unmatched. This CDR3 comprises 15 residues. From germline, CDR1 is SNHLY and CDR2 FYNNEI. For the CDR3, the DNA is TGTGCCAGCGAAAGACAGGGGGGAGGCACAGATACGCAGTATTTT. Protein sequence: CASERQGGGTDTQYF.

The chain is built from TRBV7-9 and TRBJ1-5; the match to TRBD1 covers 7 bases. The V and J ends lost 11 bases and 0 bases, in that order; junction bases with no gene match: 7. The CDR3 totals 14 residues. Germline loops: CDR1 SEHNR, CDR2 FQNEAQ (reference sequence). The DNA of the CDR3 is TGTGCCGGCGGGGACAGCTCTAGCAATCAGCCCCAGCATTTT. This translates into CAGGDSSSNQPQHF.